These 15 T cell receptor beta chains were all obtained from the same sample, sequenced in a study of immune characterization of retroperitoneal liposarcoma. MiXCR was run by TCRdb on the PCR reads, yielding one entry per CDR3 protein. The sample holds fewer than 14,000 distinct CDR3 sequences, under 35% seen once. The specimen sequenced was tumor tissue. All receptors come from a male donor with retroperitoneal liposarcoma.

Only a few counts were recorded for this clonotype. The rearrangement uses TRBV27 and TRBJ1-1, with D unresolved. CDR1 is MNHEY, CDR2 SMNVEV, per germline (reference sequence). The CDR3 is made up of 15 amino acids. V lost 2 bases and J 4 bases, leaving 14 bases between the germline ends. The DNA for the CDR3 is TGTGCCAGCAGTTTAGGAAGCCCGGGCTCCACTGAAGCTTTCTTT. Translating it yields CASSLGSPGSTEAFF.

By proportion, this clonotype is medium-sized. The rearrangement links TRBV7-2 to TRBJ2-5; the D is unclear. The CDR3 is made up of 11 amino acids. With 5 bases removed from V and 6 bases from J, the gap between germline ends came to 7 bases. Germline V lookup: CDR1 SGHTA, CDR2 FQGNSA. The CDR3 DNA follows: TGTGCCAGCAGCCAACGGCAGACCCAGTACTTC. Protein sequence: CASSQRQTQYF.

This clonotype was seen more than once but under ten times. V usage is TRBV6-8 and J usage is TRBJ2-4, with D uncertain. This CDR3 has 14 amino acids. Germline V gene lookup returns CDR1 MNHGY and CDR2 SAAAGT. V lost 7 bases, J lost 11 bases, and 21 bases lay in between. As DNA, the CDR3 is TGTGCCAGCACCTCCCGGAACAAGGAGATGGTTCAGTACTTC. Residues: CASTSRNKEMVQYF.

This clonotype was recorded at least ten times. The V and J genes are TRBV6-1 and TRBJ2-1; a possible D gene is TRBD2 (7 bases). This CDR3 region has 15 residues. From germline, CDR1 is MNHNS and CDR2 SASEGT. V lost 6 bases and J lost 3, with 15 bases in between. CDR3 coding DNA: TGTGCCAGCAGCTCCCCGGGGGGCAGCTACAATGAGCAGTTCTTC. The encoded protein is CASSSPGGSYNEQFF.

This clonotype is judged medium-sized. The V gene is TRBV12-3 or TRBV12-4, the J gene TRBJ2-1, with 10 bases fitting TRBD2. The CDR3 spans 14 residues. The ends lost 6 bases at V and 6 bases at J; junction bases unmatched: 5. The CDR3 nucleotides are TGTGCCAGCAGACTAGCGGGGAGATTCAATGAGCAGTTCTTC. Translating it yields CASRLAGRFNEQFF.

Ten or more counts support this clonotype. The chain carries TRBV11-3 and TRBJ2-1; TRBD1 or TRBD2 may be the D gene (5 bases each). The CDR3 runs to 17 residues. Trimming shortened V by 5 bases and J by 2 bases, and 19 bases separated the two germline ends. Germline CDR1 and CDR2: SGHNT and YENEEA. CDR3 protein: CASSLRVGATTYNEQFF. The CDR3 DNA is TGTGCCAGCAGCCTTCGCGTCGGGGCTACTACCTACAATGAGCAGTTCTTC. The whole variable domain, filled in from reference TRBV11-3 and TRBJ2-1, reads EAGVVQSPRYKIIEKKQPVAFWCNPISGHNTLYWYLQNLGQGPELLIRYENEEAVDDSQLPKDRFSAERLKGVDSTLKIQPAELGDSAVYLCASSLRVGATTYNEQFFGPGTRLTVL.

This clonotype has only a few counts. The chain employs TRBV11-3 and TRBJ2-3; perhaps TRBD1 as D (5 bases). Germline CDR1 is SGHNT and CDR2 is YENEEA. The CDR3 covers 14 residues. V lost 5 bases and J lost 2, with 11 bases in between. DNA of the CDR3: TGTGCCAGCAGCCCCCGACAGACCACAGATACGCAGTATTTT. Amino acids: CASSPRQTTDTQYF.

This clonotype was picked up a small number of times. At one end the junction does not follow the germline gene, possibly because of a read error. This chain joins TRBV6-1 and TRBJ2-1; 9 bases agree with TRBD1. TRBJ2-7 explains the end of the DNA better; the J call may be wrong. Germline CDR1 MNHNS, CDR2 SASEGT. The CDR3 is 14 residues long. DNA for the CDR3: TGTGCCAGCAGAGAAGACAGGGGGGGGTACGAGCAGTACTTC. This translates into CASREDRGGYEQYF.

V is TRBV4-1 and J is TRBJ2-1; 11 nucleotides line up with TRBD2. The better agreement between TRBJ2-7 and the DNA end casts doubt on the J call. The CDR3 runs 16 residues. Germline CDR1 MGHRA, CDR2 YSYEKL. This CDR3 reads CASSHLAGGSSYEQYF. The CDR3 DNA follows: TGCGCCAGCAGCCATTTAGCGGGGGGGAGCTCCTACGAGCAGTACTTC.

The V call is TRBV6-6, the J call TRBJ2-1, with D hard to call. This CDR3 is 13 amino acids long. Looked up from germline, CDR1 is MNHNY and CDR2 is SVGAGI (reference sequence). The V end was cut by 7 bases, the J end by 7 bases, with 14 bases between. CDR3 bases: TGTGCCAGCAAAGGCAATTTGGCTAATGAGCAGTTCTTC. It specifies CASKGNLANEQFF.

This clonotype appeared a few times. The chain joins TRBV12-3 or TRBV12-4 to TRBJ2-4; D is perhaps TRBD2 (5 bases). With 3 bases removed from V and 2 bases from J, the gap between germline ends came to 17 bases. The CDR3 runs to 17 residues. CDR3 protein: CASSFGGLTGSKNIQYF. The CDR3 nucleotides are TGTGCCAGCAGTTTTGGAGGTTTGACGGGTTCCAAAAACATTCAGTACTTC.

This chain joins TRBV10-1 and TRBJ2-1; TRBD2 might be the D (5 bases). CDR3 length: 14 residues. The V and J ends lost 0 bases and 10 bases respectively, with 13 bases between them. Germline CDR1 WNHNN, CDR2 SYGVQD (reference sequence). For the CDR3, the DNA is TGCGCCAGCAGTGAGTCGAATCCGGGAAGGGAGCAGTTCTTC. This codes for CASSESNPGREQFF.

This clonotype showed up many times. This rearrangement joins TRBV6-1 to TRBJ2-1; D is ambiguous. The germline CDR1 and CDR2 sequences are MNHNS and SASEGT. CDR3 size: 12 residues. V was trimmed by 6 bases and J by 6 bases, leaving 9 bases between them. This chain's CDR3 is CASRDAFNEQFF. In DNA, the CDR3 is TGTGCCAGCAGGGACGCCTTCAATGAGCAGTTCTTC.

There are a few counts of this clonotype. The chain employs TRBV24-1 and TRBJ2-7; 10 bases are a match to TRBD2. The CDR3 runs 19 residues. The V and J ends lost 6 bases and 0 bases, in that order; junction bases with no gene match: 16. CDR1 and CDR2 (germline): KGHDR, SFDVKD. CDR3 region: CATSTSGLAELMSSYEQYF. In DNA, the CDR3 is TGTGCCACCAGTACATCCGGACTAGCGGAACTAATGAGCTCCTACGAGCAGTACTTC.

This sequence joins TRBV6-7 and TRBJ1-6, with 9 bases lining up with TRBD1. TRBV6-7 is known as an ORF, though its function is uncertain. This CDR3 contains 14 residues. The ends lost 6 bases at V and 7 bases at J; junction bases unmatched: 4. The CDR3 reads CASRGTGLNSPLHF. CDR3 nucleotide sequence: TGTGCCAGCAGAGGGACAGGGCTAAATTCACCCCTCCACTTT.